The clone carrying this T cell receptor (beta chain) appeared many times. Its cognate antigen is unknown. The data were obtained in a study of T-cell reconstitution after alpha-beta-depleted transplantation in children. Study-level points and caveats: The main origin of T-cell counts and diversity one year after transplant was newly produced T cells. Certain patients had high TCRbeta diversity at day 60, and it came from recipient T cells and thymic progenitors that survived. The study reportedly traced alpha-beta T cells about two months after transplant to several hundred expanded graft clones.

A library of TCRbeta sequences, prepared with unique molecular identifiers, was generated. MiXCR, applied by TCRdb to the PCR reads, yields one record per CDR3 protein. Here the sample spans about 300,000 distinct CDR3 sequences, about 7.3% being singletons. There are 12 residues in the CDR3. The germline V gene encodes CDR1 MNHEY and CDR2 SVGEGT. V shed 5 bases and J shed 5 bases, with 7 bases lying between them. The V gene is TRBV6-2 or TRBV6-3, the J gene TRBJ1-5; a weak D match, TRBD1 (5 bases). The clonotype originates from a female patient aged 2-15 years who had a stem cell transplant for Fanconi anemia, so the T cells may come from the graft donor. Sequences were derived from peripheral blood, sampled 360 days after TCRalphabeta/CD19-depleted stem cell transplant. The DNA for the CDR3 is TGTGCCAGCAGTAGGGGTGATCAGCCCCAGCATTTT. This encodes CASSRGDQPQHF.